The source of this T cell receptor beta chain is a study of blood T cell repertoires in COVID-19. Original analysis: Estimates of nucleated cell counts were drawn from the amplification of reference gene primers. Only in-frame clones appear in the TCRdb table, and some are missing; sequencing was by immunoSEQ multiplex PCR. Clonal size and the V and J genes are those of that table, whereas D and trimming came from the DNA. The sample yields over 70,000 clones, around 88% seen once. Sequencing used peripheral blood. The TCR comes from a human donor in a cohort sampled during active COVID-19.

CDR3 sequence reads: CASSWTSGRGTGELFF. The CDR3, as DNA: TGCGCCAGCAGCTGGACTAGCGGGAGGGGCACCGGGGAGCTGTTTTTT. This chain connects TRBV5-1 to TRBJ2-2; 15 nucleotides agree with TRBD2. V shed 3 bases and J 4 bases; nucleotides not matched to a gene: 1. The CDR3 sequence is 16 residues long. Germline CDR1 and CDR2: SGHRS and YFSETQ.